This T cell receptor beta chain was sequenced for a study of CD4 and CD8 cells across lung adenocarcinoma regions. V was cut by 6 bases and J by 13 bases, with 25 bases left in between. Germline CDR1 is MNHNS and CDR2 is SASEGT. There are 15 residues in the CDR3. This clonotype was counted ten times or more. A much larger clone lies a single base off, so this may be a read error. Localized lung adenocarcinoma, a non-small cell lung cancer, affected the donors. Using its own MiXCR run on the PCR reads, TCRdb lists one record per CDR3 protein. Among some 23,000 distinct CDR3 sequences listed, around 50% were seen once.

The V call is TRBV6-1, the J call TRBJ2-1, with D possibly matching TRBD1 (6 bases). This sequence originates from a male donor with lung adenocarcinoma. The CD4 and CD8 labels of this study may be unreliable. The specimen sequenced was CD8+ T cells from the center of a lung tumor. The CDR3 protein is CASRPRTVSKNIQFF. The CDR3 DNA reads TGTGCCAGCAGGCCCCGGACAGTATCCAAAAACATTCAGTTCTTC.